This section outlines one TCR beta chain sequence together with its context. The V and J ends lost 5 bases and 9 bases respectively, with 14 bases between them. This CDR3 comprises 14 residues. Germline CDR1 reads SEHNR; CDR2 reads FQNEAQ (reference sequence). The source of the sample is a study of early T cells in non-severe SARS-CoV-2 infection. Unique molecular identifiers were attached to individual cDNA molecules. TCRdb itself ran the 5' RACE reads through MiXCR, one entry per CDR3 protein. The profile shows tens of thousands of distinct CDR3 sequences, just under 4% of them singletons. The TCR originated in an adult who was a healthcare worker with PCR-confirmed SARS-CoV-2 infection or an uninfected control (not recorded which). This chain uses TRBV7-9 with TRBJ1-6, with D uncertain. The source material was whole blood. CDR3 sequence (DNA): TGTGCCAGCAGCCCCAAAGGCCTGGGTTCACCCCTCCACTTT. Residues: CASSPKGLGSPLHF.